The source of this T cell receptor beta chain is a study of T cell responses to AZD1222 COVID-19 vaccine. The assay was immunoSEQ multiplex PCR, and TCRdb's table has in-frame clones only and misses some. Found here are approximately 100,000 clones, roughly 88% of them singletons; the top ten hold more than 6.5%. Germline-derived CDR1 and CDR2 are MDHEN and SYDVKM. The CDR3 is made up of 14 amino acids. The V gene lost 4 bases and the J gene lost 0 bases, with 8 bases spanning the gap. General observations from the study: Repertoire collection took place solely once the T cell response had peaked. White British donors predominated, females outnumbered males, and clonal diversity was possibly underestimated.

Concerning this clone: Its specificity is unknown.

The TCR sequence derives from an adult in good health. The V and J genes are TRBV28 and TRBJ2-3; possibly TRBD1 for D (5 bases). The sequenced sample was peripheral blood, obtained on day 0 of AZD1222 vaccination. The DNA of the CDR3 is TGTGCCAGCAGTTCAGGGATTAGCACAGATACGCAGTATTTT. Translating gives CASSSGISTDTQYF.